This is a list of T cell receptor beta chains from one sample in a study of blood T cell repertoires in COVID-19. This table comes from immunoSEQ multiplex PCR, and its TCRdb copy is limited to in-frame clones, with some not included. The table lists some 120,000 clones, about nine tenths of them singletons. Sequencing used peripheral blood. All receptors derive from a human donor with active COVID-19. The donor label of this sample is uncertain. The CDR3 runs from the conserved cysteine through the conserved F or W. A D gene is named only where the DNA matches it firmly. Clone size is given for some rows only: seen once, a few or many times, or a class if the clone is expanded.

CDR3,DNA,length,size,J,V,D
CASSPSGVMNTEAFF,TGTGCCAGCTCACCATCCGGGGTTATGAACACTGAAGCTTTCTTT,15,.,TRBJ1-1,TRBV18,.
CASSRTGHEAFF,TGTGCCAGCAGTCGAACAGGTCATGAAGCTTTCTTT,12,once,TRBJ1-1,TRBV7-9,.
CASSMGRGTEAFF,TGTGCCAGTAGTATGGGCAGGGGCACTGAAGCTTTCTTT,13,.,TRBJ1-1,TRBV19,.
CASSLPILAGGYNEQFF,TGTGCCAGCAGCTTACCGATCCTAGCGGGGGGGTACAATGAGCAGTTCTTC,17,.,TRBJ2-1,TRBV7-2,TRBD2
CASSERGYSYEQYF,TGTGCCAGCAGTGAACGCGGGTACTCCTACGAGCAGTACTTC,14,.,TRBJ2-7,TRBV6-1,.
CASSLSQRGNYEQYF,TGTGCCAGCAGCCTAAGTCAGCGGGGTAACTACGAGCAGTACTTC,15,.,TRBJ2-7,TRBV4-2,TRBD2
CASSLQTGGLSPLHF,TGTGCCAGCAGCCTTCAAACAGGGGGTCTTTCACCCCTCCACTTT,15,.,TRBJ1-6,TRBV7-2,TRBD1
CASSFQGSYNEQFF,TGTGCCAGCAGTTTCCAGGGCTCCTACAATGAGCAGTTCTTC,14,.,TRBJ2-1,TRBV28,.
CASSEVRGANYGYTF,TGTGCCAGCAGTGAAGTTCGGGGTGCAAACTATGGCTACACCTTC,15,.,TRBJ1-2,TRBV6-1,.
CASSVQAGGPDTQYF,TGTGCCAGCAGCGTACAAGCGGGGGGGCCAGATACGCAGTATTTT,15,.,TRBJ2-3,TRBV9,TRBD2
CASSAGQGDYEQYF,TGTGCCAGTAGTGCGGGACAGGGGGACTACGAGCAGTACTTC,14,.,TRBJ2-7,TRBV19,TRBD1
CASSLEWGLSAGELFF,TGCGCCAGCAGCTTGGAATGGGGGCTGAGTGCCGGGGAGCTGTTTTTT,16,.,TRBJ2-2,TRBV5-1,.
CASSHRGSTEAFF,TGTGCCAGTAGTCACAGGGGGAGCACTGAAGCTTTCTTT,13,.,TRBJ1-1,TRBV19,TRBD1
CASSRETWGYGYTF,TGTGCCAGCAGTCGGGAAACATGGGGCTATGGCTACACCTTC,14,.,TRBJ1-2,TRBV25-1,.
CSVVSDRGYEQYF,TGCAGCGTTGTGAGTGACAGGGGCTACGAGCAGTACTTC,13,.,TRBJ2-7,TRBV29-1,TRBD1
CASSFKGGPGQPQHF,TGTGCCAGCAGTTTCAAAGGGGGCCCTGGTCAGCCCCAGCATTTT,15,once,TRBJ1-5,TRBV27,TRBD1
CAGRTSGGGNNEQFF,TGTGCCGGTCGGACTAGCGGGGGGGGTAACAATGAGCAGTTCTTC,15,once,TRBJ2-1,TRBV28,TRBD2
CASRFSGSRDEQFF,TGTGCCAGCAGGTTTAGCGGGAGCAGGGATGAGCAGTTCTTC,14,once,TRBJ2-1,TRBV28,TRBD2
CASSRMAGGGEQFF,TGCGCCAGCAGTCGGATGGCGGGCGGGGGGGAGCAGTTCTTC,14,once,TRBJ2-1,TRBV10-2,TRBD2
CASSLEGTSGGHNEQFF,TGTGCCAGCAGCTTAGAGGGGACTAGCGGGGGACACAATGAGCAGTTCTTC,17,.,TRBJ2-1,TRBV7-8,TRBD2
CASTWGRNYEQYF,TGCGCCAGCACCTGGGGCCGAAATTACGAGCAGTACTTC,13,.,TRBJ2-7,TRBV10-2,.
CARRSGVTKNIQYF,TGTGCCAGACGATCAGGGGTGACCAAAAACATTCAGTACTTC,14,.,TRBJ2-4,TRBV2,.
CASSHRQDTGYGYTF,TGTGCCAGCAGCCACAGACAGGACACTGGCTATGGCTACACCTTC,15,.,TRBJ1-2,TRBV7-9,.
CASSSLTGASNQPQHF,TGTGCCAGTTCCTCTTTAACTGGGGCTAGCAATCAGCCCCAGCATTTT,16,.,TRBJ1-5,TRBV19,.
CASSRQVYSYNEQFF,TGTGCCAGCAGCCGACAGGTTTACTCCTACAATGAGCAGTTCTTC,15,.,TRBJ2-1,TRBV7-8,.
CASSLGSGGGYEQYF,TGCGCCAGCAGCTTGGGATCGGGGGGCGGTTACGAGCAGTACTTC,15,.,TRBJ2-7,TRBV5-1,.
CASSQNGGGLIDEQFF,TGTGCCAGCAGCCAAAACGGGGGGGGCTTAATCGATGAGCAGTTCTTC,16,.,TRBJ2-1,TRBV14,TRBD2
CASSSRQGWSSNYGYTF,TGTGCCAGCAGTTCCCGACAGGGTTGGTCTTCTAACTATGGCTACACCTTC,17,.,TRBJ1-2,TRBV7-6,TRBD1
CASRPQLTGNSPLHF,TGTGCCAGTAGACCACAGCTCACAGGGAATTCACCCCTCCACTTT,15,.,TRBJ1-6,TRBV19,.
CASSLDDSDYQPQHF,TGTGCCAGCAGCTTAGATGACTCAGACTATCAGCCCCAGCATTTT,15,.,TRBJ1-5,TRBV7-8,.
CASSAGSKETQYF,TGTGCCAGCAGCGCGGGATCCAAGGAGACCCAGTACTTC,13,.,TRBJ2-5,TRBV9,.
CASSLVTEETQYF,TGTGCCAGCAGCTTAGTTACGGAAGAGACCCAGTACTTC,13,.,TRBJ2-5,TRBV7-9,.
CASSRSGSYEQYF,TGTGCCAGCAGCCGCTCCGGGTCCTACGAGCAGTACTTC,13,few,TRBJ2-7,TRBV3-1/TRBV3-2,.
CASSIQGRGSYSNQPQHF,TGTGCCAGTAGTATACAGGGGCGCGGTTCTTATAGCAATCAGCCCCAGCATTTT,18,.,TRBJ1-5,TRBV19,.
CASSDEGGLGAFF,TGTGCCAGCAGTGATGAAGGGGGCTTAGGAGCTTTCTTT,13,.,TRBJ1-1,TRBV28,TRBD1
CASSQDRSGNNYGYTF,TGCGCCAGCAGCCAAGATCGAAGCGGAAATAACTATGGCTACACCTTC,16,.,TRBJ1-2,TRBV4-1,.
CASSFGPSGGAGSYEQYF,TGTGCCAGCAGCTTCGGCCCTAGCGGGGGGGCGGGCTCCTACGAGCAGTACTTC,18,.,TRBJ2-7,TRBV7-2,TRBD2
CASSYSTTGGTYEQYF,TGTGCCAGCAGTTACTCCACGACAGGGGGGACCTACGAGCAGTACTTC,16,.,TRBJ2-7,TRBV6-2/TRBV6-3,TRBD1
CASSLERGGYTDTQYF,TGCGCCAGCAGCTTGGAGAGGGGGGGCTACACAGATACGCAGTATTTT,16,.,TRBJ2-3,TRBV5-1,.
CASSPREGKPNYGYTF,TGCGCCAGCAGCCCCAGGGAGGGGAAACCTAACTATGGCTACACCTTC,16,.,TRBJ1-2,TRBV4-1,.
CATSRPGAPDTQYF,TGTGCCACCAGCAGACCGGGAGCCCCAGATACGCAGTATTTT,14,.,TRBJ2-3,TRBV15,.
CASSDWGDDSPEDTQYF,TGTGCCAGCAGTGATTGGGGCGACGACTCGCCTGAAGATACGCAGTATTTT,17,.,TRBJ2-3,TRBV2,.
CASSLDRGNYGYTF,TGCGCCAGCAGCTTGGATCGGGGGAACTATGGCTACACCTTC,14,.,TRBJ1-2,TRBV5-1,.
CASSSSGQGLEDTQYF,TGTGCCAGCAGTTCGAGTGGACAGGGCCTTGAGGATACGCAGTATTTT,16,.,TRBJ2-3,TRBV28,TRBD1
CASSRTDSGNTIYF,TGTGCCAGTAGTCGGACAGACTCTGGAAACACCATATATTTT,14,.,TRBJ1-3,TRBV19,.
CASTVQGSQETQYF,TGTGCCAGCACCGTCCAGGGATCTCAAGAGACCCAGTACTTC,14,.,TRBJ2-5,TRBV28,.
CATSAAQGGNYGYTF,TGTGCCACCAGTGCGGCACAGGGAGGGAACTATGGCTACACCTTC,15,.,TRBJ1-2,TRBV24-1,.
CAISQGSGTEAFF,TGTGCCATCAGTCAGGGCAGTGGGACTGAAGCTTTCTTT,13,.,TRBJ1-1,TRBV10-3,.
CASSARQGARNQPQHF,TGTGCCAGCAGTGCCCGACAGGGGGCGCGCAATCAGCCCCAGCATTTT,16,.,TRBJ1-5,TRBV2,TRBD1